Below, 24 T cell receptor beta chains from the same sample are listed, as sequenced in a study of T cell changes during pregnancy in multiple sclerosis. This table comes from immunoSEQ multiplex PCR, and its TCRdb copy is limited to in-frame clones, with some not included. Here the sample spans tens of thousands of clones, over 90% being singletons. The source material was peripheral blood, sampled in the third trimester of pregnancy. Every receptor here comes from a female donor with multiple sclerosis, enrolled in a pregnancy study.

This sequence joins TRBV9 and TRBJ2-7; 11 bases line up with TRBD1. The CDR3 length is 14 residues. Trimming cost V 0 bases and J 5 bases; bases outside gene matches: 1. The germline V gene has CDR1 SGDLS and CDR2 YYNGEE. The CDR3 loop is CASSVGTGGDEQYF. The CDR3 region has the DNA TGTGCCAGCAGCGTAGGGACAGGGGGCGACGAGCAGTACTTC.

The rearrangement uses TRBV14 and TRBJ1-4, with 8 bases matching TRBD1. Germline V lookup: CDR1 SGHDN, CDR2 FVKESK. This CDR3 is 18 amino acids long. The V and J ends lost 3 bases and 0 bases, in that order; junction bases with no gene match: 9. For the CDR3, the DNA is TGTGCCAGCAGCCAGACAGGGGACCCCCTCCCAACTAATGAAAAACTGTTTTTT. This codes for CASSQTGDPLPTNEKLFF.

The rearrangement uses TRBV6-1 and TRBJ1-1, with a tentative D call TRBD1 (6 bases). V lost 5 bases, J lost 4 bases, and 17 bases lay in between. The CDR3 has 15 residues. Germline V CDR1 and CDR2: MNHNS, SASEGT. The CDR3 DNA sequence: TGTGCCAGCAGTAAGAACAGGGATCGGGGCACTGAAGCTTTCTTT. Its translation: CASSKNRDRGTEAFF.

This clone appeared a single time. This chain links TRBV27 with TRBJ2-7; 7 bases agree with TRBD1. The trim removed 1 base at V and 7 bases at J, leaving 10 bases unmatched. The CDR3 is 15 amino acids. Germline V gives CDR1 MNHEY, CDR2 SMNVEV (reference sequence). The CDR3 protein is CASSLWAGGEVEQYF. The CDR3 DNA reads TGTGCCAGCAGTTTATGGGCAGGGGGAGAGGTGGAGCAGTACTTC.

J is TRBJ1-4 and V is TRBV13; 7 bases align to TRBD1. The germline CDR1 and CDR2 sequences are PRHDT and FYEKMQ (reference sequence). CDR3 length: 15 residues. With 6 bases clipped from V and 5 bases from J, the junction kept 9 bases outside the gene matches. CDR3 protein: CASRGGRGRNEKLFF. The CDR3 nucleotides are TGTGCCAGCAGAGGAGGTAGGGGGCGGAATGAAAAACTGTTTTTT.

The chain has TRBV2 and TRBJ2-7; D is unresolved. The germline V and J ends were trimmed by 7 bases and 1 base, with 14 bases remaining between them. This CDR3 is built from 14 residues. CDR1 is SNHLY and CDR2 is FYNNEI in the germline V gene. The CDR3 here is CASTYGGLSYEQYF. As DNA, the CDR3 is TGTGCCAGCACCTATGGCGGTTTGTCCTACGAGCAGTACTTC.

CDR3 sequence reads: CASSLERGRNTGELFF. The CDR3 bases are TGTGCCAGCAGCTTAGAGAGGGGGCGGAACACCGGGGAGCTGTTTTTT. The J gene is TRBJ2-2, the V gene TRBV11-1; 7 bases map to TRBD1. Per the germline V gene, CDR1 is SGHAT and CDR2 is FQDESV (reference sequence). The V and J ends lost 1 base and 1 base, in that order; junction bases with no gene match: 3. The CDR3 has 16 amino acids.

The V gene is TRBV6-4, the J gene TRBJ2-4; D perhaps matches TRBD2 (6 bases). Trimming took 2 bases from V and 9 from J, leaving 8 bases between them. CDR1 MRHNA and CDR2 SNTAGT come from the germline V gene. The CDR3 is 12 residues long. The CDR3: CASSDRGGIQYF. DNA for the CDR3: TGTGCCAGCAGTGACAGGGGAGGCATTCAGTACTTC.

The chain recombines TRBV18 with TRBJ2-1, with a tentative D call TRBD2 (6 bases). V shed 0 bases and J shed 0 bases, with 15 bases lying between them. This CDR3 region has 18 residues. Germline lookup yields CDR1 KGHSH and CDR2 LQKENI. The DNA for the CDR3 is TGTGCCAGCTCACCACCAAGCGGGCAAAGAAGCTCCTACAATGAGCAGTTCTTC. The encoded protein is CASSPPSGQRSSYNEQFF. The entire variable domain, with the rest obtained from reference TRBV18 and TRBJ2-1, is as follows: NAGVMQNPRHLVRRRGQEARLRCSPMKGHSHVYWYRQLPEEGLKFMVYLQKENIIDESGMPKERFSAEFPKEGPSILRIQQVVRGDSAAYFCASSPPSGQRSSYNEQFFGPGTRLTVL.

The gene calls are TRBV6-6 and TRBJ2-4; 9 bases fit TRBD1. The CDR3 totals 15 residues. The germline V gene encodes CDR1 MNHNY and CDR2 SVGAGI (reference sequence). Germline trimming cut 6 bases from V and 4 bases from J; bases unmatched to any gene: 7. This CDR3 reads CASSLPDRGKNIQYF. For the CDR3, the DNA is TGTGCCAGCAGCCTCCCCGACAGGGGGAAAAACATTCAGTACTTC.

This clone appeared once. This chain uses TRBV9 with TRBJ2-7, with a tentative D call TRBD2 (5 bases). The CDR3 spans 15 residues. The V gene's germline CDR1 is SGDLS and CDR2 YYNGEE. V shed 4 bases and J shed 5 bases, with 19 bases lying between them. The CDR3 loop is CASSPPGSRKNEQYF. The DNA of the CDR3 is TGTGCCAGCAGCCCCCCGGGGTCGCGGAAGAACGAGCAGTACTTC. Full variable domain (remainder filled in from reference TRBV9 and TRBJ2-7): DSGVTQTPKHLITATGQRVTLRCSPRSGDLSVYWYQQSLDQGLQFLIQYYNGEERAKGNILERFSAQQFPDLHSELNLSSLELGDSALYFCASSPPGSRKNEQYFGPGTRLTVT.

The chain couples TRBV7-9 to TRBJ2-1; 8 bases map to TRBD1. Trimming took 4 bases from V and 10 from J; bases not matched to a gene: 9. CDR3 size: 14 residues. Germline CDR1 SEHNR, CDR2 FQNEAQ (reference sequence). The CDR3 loop is CASSSGTGLLEQFF. CDR3 DNA sequence: TGTGCCAGCAGCTCCGGGACAGGTCTGTTGGAGCAGTTCTTC. The full variable domain, its missing parts supplied by reference TRBV7-9 and TRBJ2-1, is DTGVSQNPRHKITKRGQNVTFRCDPISEHNRLYWYRQTLGQGPEFLTYFQNEAQLEKSRLLSDRFSAERPKGSFSTLEIQRTEQGDSAMYLCASSSGTGLLEQFFGPGTRLTVL.

J is TRBJ1-3 and V is TRBV19; D is unresolved. Deletions cut 1 base from V and 1 base from J, with 5 bases between. The germline CDR1 and CDR2 sequences are LNHDA and SQIVND (reference sequence). CDR3 size: 14 residues. The CDR3, as DNA: TGTGCCAGTAGTATAGGAGGGTCTGGAAACACCATATATTTT. Translated: CASSIGGSGNTIYF.

In DNA form, the CDR3 reads TGTGCCAGCAGTTTTTTTAGGACCGGGGATGAGCAGTTCTTC. Amino acid sequence: CASSFFRTGDEQFF. The chain uses TRBV27 and TRBJ2-1; TRBD2 might be the D (5 bases). This CDR3 region has 14 residues. The germline gives CDR1 MNHEY, CDR2 SMNVEV (reference sequence). V lost 3 bases and J 8 bases, leaving 14 bases between the germline ends.

Only one count was recorded for this clone. The chain recombines TRBV7-9 with TRBJ2-7, with 8 bases fitting TRBD1. Germline-derived CDR1 and CDR2 are SEHNR and FQNEAQ (reference sequence). The CDR3 extends over 13 amino acids. V gave up 1 base and J gave up 4 bases; unmatched junction bases: 0. The CDR3, as DNA: TGTGCCAGCAGCTTAGGGACAGGGTACGAGCAGTACTTC. Protein: CASSLGTGYEQYF.

J is TRBJ1-3 and V is TRBV6-5; D not certain. V was trimmed by 5 bases and J by 0 bases, leaving 8 bases between them. There are 14 residues in the CDR3. Germline V gene data show CDR1 as MNHEY and CDR2 as SVGAGI. CDR3 bases: TGTGCCAGCAGTCCTGGCAGCTCTGGAAACACCATATATTTT. It translates to CASSPGSSGNTIYF.

This sequence joins TRBV19 and TRBJ1-2, with a weak D call TRBD1 (6 bases). V was trimmed by 0 bases and J by 13 bases, leaving 15 bases between them. The CDR3 covers 13 residues. Germline-derived CDR1 and CDR2 are LNHDA and SQIVND (reference sequence). In DNA form, the CDR3 reads TGTGCCAGTAGTATAGATTTGGGGGCGCTAGCCACCTTC. Amino acid sequence: CASSIDLGALATF.

The chain links TRBV11-2 to TRBJ1-2, with TRBD1 matching 7 bases. There are 13 residues in the CDR3. V was pared by 5 bases and J by 6 bases, with 6 bases of the junction left unmatched. In germline, CDR1 is SGHAT, CDR2 FQNNGV. CDR3 amino acids: CASSVGQLDGYTF. CDR3 DNA: TGTGCCAGCAGCGTGGGACAGCTCGATGGCTACACCTTC.

V is TRBV15 and J is TRBJ1-2; 7 bases map to TRBD1. Losses at the gene ends were 5 bases for V and 4 bases for J; bases not matched to a gene: 10. This CDR3 is built from 15 residues. In germline, CDR1 is LNHNV, CDR2 YYDKDF (reference sequence). The CDR3 loop is CATSRSTGDSYGYTF. In DNA form, the CDR3 reads TGTGCCACCAGCCGCTCCACCGGGGACAGCTATGGCTACACCTTC.

This chain joins TRBV5-1 and TRBJ2-7, with 8 bases lining up with TRBD2. This CDR3 is built from 16 residues. The V and J ends lost 3 bases and 2 bases, in that order; junction bases with no gene match: 10. The V gene's germline CDR1 is SGHRS and CDR2 YFSETQ. The CDR3 DNA reads TGCGCCAGCAGCTCGTGGTGGATTAGCGGGACCTACGAGCAGTACTTC. Translation: CASSSWWISGTYEQYF.

V usage is TRBV5-1 and J usage is TRBJ1-2; 10 bases are shared with TRBD1. The CDR3 has 14 amino acids. The J segment lost 7 bases and the V segment lost 3 bases, leaving 6 bases of the junction unmatched. The V gene's germline CDR1 is SGHRS and CDR2 YFSETQ. CDR3 region: CASSSGQGIPGYTF. The CDR3 nucleotides read TGCGCCAGCAGCTCGGGACAGGGGATTCCTGGCTACACCTTC. The full variable domain, completed using reference TRBV5-1 and TRBJ1-2, is KAGVTQTPRYLIKTRGQQVTLSCSPISGHRSVSWYQQTPGQGLQFLFEYFSETQRNKGNFPGRFSGRQFSNSRSEMNVSTLELGDSALYLCASSSGQGIPGYTFGSGTRLTVV.

The chain joins TRBV6-4 to TRBJ1-2, with D possibly TRBD1 on 6 matching bases. The V end was cut by 3 bases, the J end by 5 bases, with 10 bases between. The CDR3 loop spans 13 amino acids. The V gene's germline CDR1 is MRHNA and CDR2 SNTAGT. This CDR3 reads CASSEAGEYGYTF. The CDR3 DNA reads TGTGCCAGCAGTGAGGCAGGGGAATATGGCTACACCTTC.

The chain recombines TRBV27 with TRBJ2-1; D gene ambiguous. The CDR3 is made up of 13 amino acids. Germline values: CDR1 MNHEY, CDR2 SMNVEV (reference sequence). Trimming stripped 2 bases from V and 4 bases from J, with 6 bases between. CDR3 sequence: CASSLNSYNEQFF. The DNA of the CDR3 is TGTGCCAGCAGTTTAAACAGTTACAATGAGCAGTTCTTC.

The chain employs TRBV29-1 and TRBJ2-5; 11 positions match TRBD2. The trim removed 4 bases at V and 5 bases at J, leaving 0 bases unmatched. CDR3 length: 12 residues. Germline CDR1 reads SQVTM; CDR2 reads ANQGSEA. CDR3 sequence: CSVGTSGETQYF. The CDR3 nucleotides are TGCAGCGTTGGGACTAGCGGGGAGACCCAGTACTTC.